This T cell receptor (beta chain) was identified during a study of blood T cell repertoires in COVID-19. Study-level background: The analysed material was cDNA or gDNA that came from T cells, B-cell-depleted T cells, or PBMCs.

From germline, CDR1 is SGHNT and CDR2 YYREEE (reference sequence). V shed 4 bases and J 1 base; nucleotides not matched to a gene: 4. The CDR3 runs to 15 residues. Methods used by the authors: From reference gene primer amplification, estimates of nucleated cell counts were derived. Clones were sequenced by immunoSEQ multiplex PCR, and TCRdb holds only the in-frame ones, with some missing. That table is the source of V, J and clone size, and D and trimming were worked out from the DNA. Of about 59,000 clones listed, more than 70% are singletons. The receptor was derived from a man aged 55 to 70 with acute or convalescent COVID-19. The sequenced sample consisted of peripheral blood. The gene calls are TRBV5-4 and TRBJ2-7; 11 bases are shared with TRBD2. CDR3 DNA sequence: TGTGCCAGCAGCCCGGGACTAGCGGAGTCCTACGAGCAGTACTTC. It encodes CASSPGLAESYEQYF.